This T cell receptor (beta chain) is from a study of CD8 T cells in Susac syndrome. Study-level information: At the time their blood was drawn, patients with Susac syndrome were either therapy-naive, on corticosteroids (with some of them also receiving intravenous immunoglobulin), or on intravenous immunoglobulin alone.

Random hexamers were used to reverse transcribe an amount of roughly 0.45 to 1 ug RNA. Each CDR3 protein gets one entry after TCRdb re-called the immunoSEQ multiplex PCR reads with MiXCR. Counted here are about 240,000 distinct CDR3 sequences, 96% occurring once; the ten biggest clones make up under 0.12%. In blood CD8+ and CD4+ T cells, TCR beta underwent sequencing. It was negative isolation that provided the CD8+ and CD4+ T cells, whereas TEMRA cells were enriched by FACS. This CDR3 contains 13 residues. Germline V gene lookup returns CDR1 GTSNPN and CDR2 SVGIG (reference sequence). V dropped 2 bases and J dropped 0 bases, with 7 bases sitting between them.

This rearrangement joins TRBV30 to TRBJ1-2, with no clear D. The sample consisted of CD4+ T cells from PBMCs. This receptor was taken from a human donor with Susac syndrome. The CDR3: CAWSPYSNYGYTF. The CDR3 region has the DNA TGTGCCTGGAGTCCCTACTCTAACTATGGCTACACCTTC.